This passage covers 7 T cell receptor beta chains from one sample sequenced in a study of T-cell reconstitution after alpha-beta-depleted transplantation in children. A TCRbeta library incorporating unique molecular identifiers was prepared. One entry per CDR3 protein, called by TCRdb with MiXCR from the PCR reads. This sample has some 550,000 distinct CDR3 sequences, with under 25% found just once. The sequences come from PBMCs, mostly from graft donor cells, collected 360 days after TCRalphabeta/CD19-depleted stem cell transplant. The receptors were gathered from a boy under two years old who had a stem cell transplant for acute myeloid leukemia, so the T cells may come from the graft donor.

This clonotype was detected ten times or more. The genes are TRBV29-1 and TRBJ2-1, with a possible D match to TRBD2 (6 bases). The CDR3 spans 14 residues. V dropped 3 bases and J dropped 8 bases, with 17 bases sitting between them. Germline V gene sequence: CDR1 SQVTM, CDR2 ANQGSEA. CDR3 region: CSVEGGGTPDEQFF. DNA of the CDR3: TGCAGCGTTGAGGGAGGAGGAACGCCCGATGAGCAGTTCTTC.

This clonotype was recorded many times. Here the CDR3 reads CSASFSGGAREQFF. The CDR3 DNA is TGCAGTGCTAGCTTTAGCGGGGGGGCCCGGGAGCAGTTCTTC. This chain links TRBV20-1 with TRBJ2-1; 11 nucleotides line up with TRBD2. This CDR3 region has 14 residues. The junction had 8 bases not matched to a gene; V was cut back by 3 bases and J by 10 bases. Looked up from germline, CDR1 is DFQATT and CDR2 is SNEGSKA (reference sequence).

The chain couples TRBV20-1 to TRBJ2-7; TRBD1 agrees at 9 bases. There are 14 residues in the CDR3. Germline lookup yields CDR1 DFQATT and CDR2 SNEGSKA (reference sequence). The J segment lost 3 bases and the V segment lost 8 bases, leaving 11 bases of the junction unmatched. CDR3 bases: TGCAGTCGTAACCTCGGGACAGGGATCTACGAGCAGTACTTC. This sequence encodes CSRNLGTGIYEQYF.

The chain employs TRBV21-1 and TRBJ1-1; the D segment call TRBD1 is taken from the table without a DNA check. TRBV21-1 is tagged as a pseudogene. This CDR3 spans 14 amino acids. CDR3 in DNA: TGTGCCAGCAGCAAAAAGGGGGGAGACACTGAAGCTTTCTTT. Protein sequence: CASSKKGGDTEAFF.

Turning to this clonotype: At one of its ends the junction is not consistent with the germline gene, which may arise from a read error. This sequence joins TRBV28 and TRBJ1-1; possibly TRBD1 for D (5 bases). CDR3 length equals 15 residues. Germline values: CDR1 MDHEN, CDR2 SYDVKM. The CDR3 protein is CTSNPPGTMNTEAFF. CDR3 bases: TGTACCAGCAACCCCCCCGGGACCATGAACACTGAAGCTTTCTTT.

There are many counts of this clonotype. CDR3 DNA sequence: TGTGCCAGCAGTTCTAGCGGGGGGCTAGCAGATACGCAGTATTTT. Translating it yields CASSSSGGLADTQYF. The chain links TRBV7-3 to TRBJ2-3; 11 bases match TRBD2. CDR3 size: 15 residues. Germline V CDR1 and CDR2: SGHTA, FQGTGA. With 6 bases clipped from V and 4 bases from J, the junction kept 6 bases outside the gene matches.

This clonotype was recorded at least ten times. The rearrangement uses TRBV19 and TRBJ1-5, with D possibly TRBD1 on 6 matching bases. The V gene's germline CDR1 is LNHDA and CDR2 SQIVND (reference sequence). This CDR3 has 13 amino acids. V lost 8 bases and J 6 bases, leaving 14 bases between the germline ends. The CDR3 DNA reads TGTGCCAGTGGGAGAGGGGGAGGTCAGCCCCAGCATTTT. Translated, it gives CASGRGGGQPQHF.